This section outlines one T cell receptor (beta chain) sequence together with its context. The table came from immunoSEQ multiplex PCR; TCRdb's copy has only in-frame clones and leaves some out. This sample carries about 490,000 clones, approximately 83% of them seen once, and the ten largest clones take 3.2%. The sample comes from a study of blood T cell repertoires in COVID-19. Whole-study context: Acute-phase and convalescent COVID-19 samples originated in the United States, Italy and Spain. From T cells, B-cell-depleted T cells, or PBMCs came the material, which was cDNA or gDNA.

CDR3 length: 16 residues. Germline values: CDR1 SGHAT, CDR2 FQNNGV. Unmatched junction bases numbered 7, after V lost 2 bases and J lost 4 bases. The genes are TRBV11-2 and TRBJ2-1, with 8 bases lining up with TRBD2. The TCR was taken from a human donor in a cohort sampled during active COVID-19. Sequenced: peripheral blood. The DNA for the CDR3 is TGTGCCAGCAGCTTAATCGGCGGGGGGCTGTACAATGAGCAGTTCTTC. This sequence encodes CASSLIGGGLYNEQFF.